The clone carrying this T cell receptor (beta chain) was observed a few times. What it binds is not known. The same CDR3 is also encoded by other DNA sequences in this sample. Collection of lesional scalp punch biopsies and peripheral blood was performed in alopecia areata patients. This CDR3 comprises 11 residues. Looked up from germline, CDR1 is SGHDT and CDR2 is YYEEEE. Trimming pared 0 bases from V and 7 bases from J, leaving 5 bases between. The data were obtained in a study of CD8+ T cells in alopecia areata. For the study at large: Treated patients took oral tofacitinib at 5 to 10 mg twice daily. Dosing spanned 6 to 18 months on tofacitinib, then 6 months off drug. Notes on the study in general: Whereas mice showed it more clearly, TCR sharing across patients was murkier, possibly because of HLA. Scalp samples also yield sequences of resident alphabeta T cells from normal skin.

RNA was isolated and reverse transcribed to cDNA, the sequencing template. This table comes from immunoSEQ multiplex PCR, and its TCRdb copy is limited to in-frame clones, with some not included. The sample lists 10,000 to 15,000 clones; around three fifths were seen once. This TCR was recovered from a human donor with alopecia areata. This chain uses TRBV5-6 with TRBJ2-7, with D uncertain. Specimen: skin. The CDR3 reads CASSLAREQYF. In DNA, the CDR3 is TGTGCCAGCAGCTTGGCGAGGGAGCAGTACTTC.